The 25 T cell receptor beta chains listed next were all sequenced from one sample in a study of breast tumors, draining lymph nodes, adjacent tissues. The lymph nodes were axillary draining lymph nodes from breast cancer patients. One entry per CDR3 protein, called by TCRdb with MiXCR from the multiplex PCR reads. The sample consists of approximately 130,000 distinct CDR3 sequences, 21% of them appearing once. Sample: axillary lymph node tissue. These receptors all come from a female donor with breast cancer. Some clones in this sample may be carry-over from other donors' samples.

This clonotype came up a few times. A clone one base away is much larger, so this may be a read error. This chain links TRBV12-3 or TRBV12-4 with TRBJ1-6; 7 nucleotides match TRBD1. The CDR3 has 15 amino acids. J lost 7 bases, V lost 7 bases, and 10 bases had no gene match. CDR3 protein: CASNRPGTDNSPLHF. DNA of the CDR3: TGTGCCAGCAACCGGCCCGGGACAGACAATTCACCCCTCCACTTT.

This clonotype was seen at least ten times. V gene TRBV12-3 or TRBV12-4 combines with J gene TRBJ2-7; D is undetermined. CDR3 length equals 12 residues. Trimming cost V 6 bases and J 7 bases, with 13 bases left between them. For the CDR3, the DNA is TGTGCCAGCAGCCTTACAGTGGGAGAGCAGTACTTC. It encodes CASSLTVGEQYF.

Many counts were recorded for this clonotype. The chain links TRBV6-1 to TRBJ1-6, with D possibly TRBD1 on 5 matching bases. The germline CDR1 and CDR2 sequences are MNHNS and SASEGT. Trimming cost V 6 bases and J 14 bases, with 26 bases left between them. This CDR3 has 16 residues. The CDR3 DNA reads TGTGCCAGCAGAGAGAGGAAAGGGGCTAAATTAATGACCCTCCACTTT. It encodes CASRERKGAKLMTLHF.

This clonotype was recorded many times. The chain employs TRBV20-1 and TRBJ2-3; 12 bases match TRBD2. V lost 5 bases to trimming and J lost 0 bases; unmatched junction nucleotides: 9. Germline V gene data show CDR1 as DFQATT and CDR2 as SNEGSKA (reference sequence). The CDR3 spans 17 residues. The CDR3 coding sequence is TGCAGTGCTTCTCTGGTGGGACTAGCGGGTAGCACAGATACGCAGTATTTT. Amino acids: CSASLVGLAGSTDTQYF.

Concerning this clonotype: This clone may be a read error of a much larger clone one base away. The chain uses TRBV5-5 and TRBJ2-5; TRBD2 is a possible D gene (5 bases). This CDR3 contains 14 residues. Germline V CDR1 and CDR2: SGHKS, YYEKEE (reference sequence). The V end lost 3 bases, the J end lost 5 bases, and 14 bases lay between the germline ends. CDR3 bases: TGTGCCAGCAGCTCGCCCCGGGGAGTGGAGACCCAGTACTTC. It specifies CASSSPRGVETQYF.

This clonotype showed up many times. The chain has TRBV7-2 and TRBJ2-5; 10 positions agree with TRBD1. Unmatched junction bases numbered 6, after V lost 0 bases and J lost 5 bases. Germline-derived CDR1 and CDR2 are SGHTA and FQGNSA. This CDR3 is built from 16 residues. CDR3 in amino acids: CASSLAGGQGRETQYF. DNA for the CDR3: TGTGCCAGCAGCTTAGCGGGGGGACAGGGGCGGGAGACCCAGTACTTC.

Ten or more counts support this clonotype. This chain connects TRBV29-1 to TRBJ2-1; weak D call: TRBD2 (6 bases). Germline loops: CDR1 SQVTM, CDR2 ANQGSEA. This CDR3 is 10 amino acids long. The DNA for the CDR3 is TGCGCTAGCGCGAACAATGAGCAGTTCTTC. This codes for CASANNEQFF.

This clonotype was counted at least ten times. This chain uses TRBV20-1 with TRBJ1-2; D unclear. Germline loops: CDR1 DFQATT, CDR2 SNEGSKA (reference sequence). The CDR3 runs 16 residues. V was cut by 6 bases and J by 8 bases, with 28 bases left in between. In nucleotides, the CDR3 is TGCAGTGCACCCCCAAGCGAGGACCCCAGAACGGGAGGCTACACCTTC. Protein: CSAPPSEDPRTGGYTF.

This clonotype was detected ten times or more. As DNA, the CDR3 is TGTGCCAGCAGCGTAGAGGGACAGGGGATCCAAGAGACCCAGTACTTC. Translated: CASSVEGQGIQETQYF. The chain combines TRBV9 with TRBJ2-5, with 10 positions matching TRBD1. Trimming took 0 bases from V and 1 from J; bases not matched to a gene: 3. Germline values: CDR1 SGDLS, CDR2 YYNGEE. The CDR3 loop spans 16 amino acids. The variable domain in full, with the rest retrieved from reference TRBV9 and TRBJ2-5, is DSGVTQTPKHLITATGQRVTLRCSPRSGDLSVYWYQQSLDQGLQFLIQYYNGEERAKGNILERFSAQQFPDLHSELNLSSLELGDSALYFCASSVEGQGIQETQYFGPGTRLLVL.

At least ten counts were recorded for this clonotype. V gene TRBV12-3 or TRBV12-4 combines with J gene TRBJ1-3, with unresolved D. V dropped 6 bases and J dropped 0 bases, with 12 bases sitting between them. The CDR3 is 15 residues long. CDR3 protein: CASSWGWASGNTIYF. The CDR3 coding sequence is TGTGCCAGCAGCTGGGGTTGGGCCTCTGGAAACACCATATATTTT.

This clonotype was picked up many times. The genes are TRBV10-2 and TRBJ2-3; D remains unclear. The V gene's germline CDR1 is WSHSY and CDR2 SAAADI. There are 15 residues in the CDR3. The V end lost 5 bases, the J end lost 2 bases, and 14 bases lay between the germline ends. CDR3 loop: CASSRVQPLTDTQYF. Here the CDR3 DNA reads TGCGCCAGCAGTAGGGTTCAACCGCTCACAGATACGCAGTATTTT.

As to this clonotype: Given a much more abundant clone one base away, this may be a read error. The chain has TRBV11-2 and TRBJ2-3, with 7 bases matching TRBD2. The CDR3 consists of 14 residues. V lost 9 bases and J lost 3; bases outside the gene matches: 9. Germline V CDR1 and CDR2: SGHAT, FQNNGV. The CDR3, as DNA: TGTGCCAGTAGTATCTCCGGGAGGACAGATACGCAGTATTTT. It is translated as CASSISGRTDTQYF.

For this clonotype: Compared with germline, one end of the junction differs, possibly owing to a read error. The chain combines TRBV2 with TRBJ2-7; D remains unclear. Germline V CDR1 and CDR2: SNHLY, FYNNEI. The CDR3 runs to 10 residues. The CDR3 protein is CAISEAEQYF. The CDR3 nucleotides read TGTGCCATCAGTGAAGCCGAGCAGTACTTC.

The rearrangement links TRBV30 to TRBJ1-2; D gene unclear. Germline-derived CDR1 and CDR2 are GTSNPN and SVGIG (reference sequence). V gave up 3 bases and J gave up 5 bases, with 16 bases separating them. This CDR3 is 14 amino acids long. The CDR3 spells CAWRPKGTAYGYTF. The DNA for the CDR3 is TGTGCCTGGAGACCTAAGGGTACTGCTTATGGCTACACCTTC.

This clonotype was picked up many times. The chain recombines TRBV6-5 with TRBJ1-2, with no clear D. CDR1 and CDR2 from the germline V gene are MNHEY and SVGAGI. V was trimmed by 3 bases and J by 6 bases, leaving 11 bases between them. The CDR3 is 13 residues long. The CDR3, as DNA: TGTGCCAGCAGTTATGGATCCTTAAATGGCTACACCTTC. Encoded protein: CASSYGSLNGYTF.

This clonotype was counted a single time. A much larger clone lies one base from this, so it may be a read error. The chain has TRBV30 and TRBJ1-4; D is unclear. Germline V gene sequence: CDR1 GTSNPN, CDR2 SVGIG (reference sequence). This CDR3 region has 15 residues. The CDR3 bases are TGTGCCTGGAGTGTACTAACGGCAGGCAATGAAAAACTGGTTTTT. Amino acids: CAWSVLTAGNEKLVF. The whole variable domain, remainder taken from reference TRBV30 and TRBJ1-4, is SQTIHQWPATLVQPVGSPLSLECTVEGTSNPNLYWYRQAAGRGLQLLFYSVGIGQISSEVPQNLSASRPQDRQFILSSKKLLLSDSGFYLCAWSVLTAGNEKLVFGSGTQLSVL.

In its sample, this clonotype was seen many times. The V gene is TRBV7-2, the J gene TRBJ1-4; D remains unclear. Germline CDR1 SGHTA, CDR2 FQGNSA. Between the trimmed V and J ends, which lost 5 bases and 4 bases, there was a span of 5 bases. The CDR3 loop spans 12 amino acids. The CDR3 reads CASSLLNEKLFF. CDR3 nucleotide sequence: TGTGCCAGCAGCCTACTTAATGAAAAACTGTTTTTT.

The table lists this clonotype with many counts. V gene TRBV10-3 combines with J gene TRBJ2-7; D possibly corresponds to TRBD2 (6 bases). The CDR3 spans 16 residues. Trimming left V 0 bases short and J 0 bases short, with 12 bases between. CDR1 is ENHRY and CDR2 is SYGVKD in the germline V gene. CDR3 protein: CAISESEVAVSYEQYF. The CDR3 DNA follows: TGTGCCATCAGTGAGTCGGAGGTAGCGGTCTCCTACGAGCAGTACTTC.

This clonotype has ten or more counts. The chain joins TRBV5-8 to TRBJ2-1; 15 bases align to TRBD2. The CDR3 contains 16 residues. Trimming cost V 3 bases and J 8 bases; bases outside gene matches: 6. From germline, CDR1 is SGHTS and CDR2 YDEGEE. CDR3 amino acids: CASSSGLAGGLDEQFF. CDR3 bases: TGTGCCAGCAGCTCGGGACTAGCGGGAGGTTTAGATGAGCAGTTCTTC.

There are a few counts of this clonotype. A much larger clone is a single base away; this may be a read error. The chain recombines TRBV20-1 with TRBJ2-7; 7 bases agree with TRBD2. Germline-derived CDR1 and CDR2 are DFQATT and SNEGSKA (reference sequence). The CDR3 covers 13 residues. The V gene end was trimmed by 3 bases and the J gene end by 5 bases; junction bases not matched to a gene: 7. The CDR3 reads CSARGEGTDEQYF. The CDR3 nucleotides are TGCAGTGCTAGGGGGGAGGGCACGGACGAGCAGTACTTC.

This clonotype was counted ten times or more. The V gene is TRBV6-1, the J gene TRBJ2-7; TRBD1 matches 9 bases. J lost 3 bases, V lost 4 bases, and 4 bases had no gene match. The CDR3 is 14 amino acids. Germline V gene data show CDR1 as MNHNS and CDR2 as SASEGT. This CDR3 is CASSGAGQGYEQYF. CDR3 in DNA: TGTGCCAGCAGTGGGGCGGGACAGGGCTACGAGCAGTACTTC.

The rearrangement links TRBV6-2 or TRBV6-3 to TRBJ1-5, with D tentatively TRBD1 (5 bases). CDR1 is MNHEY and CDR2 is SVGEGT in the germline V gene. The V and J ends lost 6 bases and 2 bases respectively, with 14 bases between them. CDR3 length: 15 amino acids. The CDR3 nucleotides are TGTGCCAGCAGCCCGGGACCTGATGGCAATCAGCCCCAGCATTTT. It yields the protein CASSPGPDGNQPQHF.

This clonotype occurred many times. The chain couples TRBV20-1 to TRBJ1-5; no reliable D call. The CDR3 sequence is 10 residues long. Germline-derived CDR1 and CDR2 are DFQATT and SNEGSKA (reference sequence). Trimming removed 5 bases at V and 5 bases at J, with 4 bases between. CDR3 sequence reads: CSAPHQPQHF. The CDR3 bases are TGCAGTGCTCCTCATCAGCCCCAGCATTTT.

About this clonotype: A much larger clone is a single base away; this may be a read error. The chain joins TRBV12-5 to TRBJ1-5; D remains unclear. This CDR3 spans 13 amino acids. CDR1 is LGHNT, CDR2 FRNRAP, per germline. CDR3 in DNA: TGTGCCAGCAGTTTTTCCCCGAATCAGCCCCGGCATTTT. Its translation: CASSFSPNQPRHF.

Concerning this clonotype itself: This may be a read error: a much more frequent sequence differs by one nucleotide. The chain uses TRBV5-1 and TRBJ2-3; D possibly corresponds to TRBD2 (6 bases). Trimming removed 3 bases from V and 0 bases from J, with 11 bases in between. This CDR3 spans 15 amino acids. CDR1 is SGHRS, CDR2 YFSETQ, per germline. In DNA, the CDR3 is TGCGCCAGCAGCTCGGGAGAGTCTAGCACAGATACGCAGTATTTT. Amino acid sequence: CASSSGESSTDTQYF.